This T cell receptor (beta chain) is drawn from a study of T cells in Graves' hyperthyroidism and ophthalmopathy. The CDR3 runs to 14 residues. Germline lookup yields CDR1 MNHNS and CDR2 SASEGT. Trimming shortened V by 10 bases and J by 1 base, and 14 bases separated the two germline ends. This clonotype was seen repeatedly, ten times or more. The hyperthyroidism patients had all been newly diagnosed, and their disease duration was under 2 months. Their ages ranged from 18 to 65 years. Amplified regions were TCR beta CDR3 sequences from RNA transcripts. HTBI primers drove first-round RT-PCR of the TCR CDR3. MiXCR, applied by TCRdb to the multiplex PCR reads, yields one record per CDR3 protein. The table shows 340,000 or so distinct CDR3 sequences, with roughly 15% occurring only once.

V is TRBV6-1 and J is TRBJ2-1; D call uncertain. Sequencing input: blood. This TCR was sampled from a man aged 25-40 years with Graves' hyperthyroidism. The CDR3 region is CAIDDRASYNEQFF. In DNA form, the CDR3 reads TGTGCCATCGACGATAGGGCGTCCTACAATGAGCAGTTCTTC.